A single sample is the source of the 21 T cell receptor beta chains below, sequenced in a study of cytomegalovirus exposure and HLA in healthy donors. 60 Vbeta and 13 Jbeta primers were used in PCR. Here immunoSEQ multiplex PCR was the method, and the copy in TCRdb shows in-frame clones only, minus some. The sample records tens of thousands of clones, about 79% being singletons. The material sequenced was PBMCs. These TCRs come from a middle-aged man in good health and CMV-seronegative.

This clone was seen only once. The chain employs TRBV28 and TRBJ2-3; a possible D gene is TRBD2 (6 bases). CDR1 is MDHEN and CDR2 is SYDVKM in the germline V gene. CDR3 length equals 15 residues. V was trimmed by 4 bases and J by 5 bases, leaving 16 bases between them. The CDR3, as DNA: TGTGCCAGCAGTTCAGAAGCCCCGGGAGAAGATACGCAGTATTTT. Amino acids: CASSSEAPGEDTQYF.

The sample holds many counts of this clone. This chain uses TRBV28 with TRBJ1-5, with D hard to call. The CDR3 is 14 amino acids. CDR1 MDHEN and CDR2 SYDVKM come from the germline V gene. The V end lost 6 bases, the J end lost 1 base, and 10 bases lay between the germline ends. This CDR3 reads CASSRPRSNQPQHF. The CDR3, as DNA: TGTGCCAGCAGCCGACCGAGGAGCAATCAGCCCCAGCATTTT.

The CDR3 is CASSHTSRGVGNEQFF. Here the CDR3 DNA reads TGTGCCAGCAGTCATACGTCGCGGGGGGTAGGCAATGAGCAGTTCTTC. The chain combines TRBV13 with TRBJ2-1; 8 positions agree with TRBD2. The V gene end was trimmed by 6 bases and the J gene end by 6 bases; junction bases not matched to a gene: 13. The germline CDR1 and CDR2 sequences are PRHDT and FYEKMQ (reference sequence). The CDR3 is 16 residues long.

The CDR3 coding sequence is TGTGCCAGCAGTCGACACGGGAGGAACGGGGAGCTGTTTTTT. This encodes CASSRHGRNGELFF. This chain uses TRBV28 with TRBJ2-2, with 7 bases identical to TRBD2. Germline V gene data show CDR1 as MDHEN and CDR2 as SYDVKM. There are 14 residues in the CDR3. V lost 5 bases to trimming and J lost 7 bases; unmatched junction nucleotides: 7. Complete variable domain (other parts from reference TRBV28 and TRBJ2-2): DVKVTQSSRYLVKRTGEKVFLECVQDMDHENMFWYRQDPGLGLRLIYFSYDVKMKEKGDIPEGYSVSREKKERFSLILESASTNQTSMYLCASSRHGRNGELFFGEGSRLTVL.

The V and J genes are TRBV6-1 and TRBJ2-7; weak D call: TRBD2 (5 bases). CDR1 and CDR2 from the germline V gene are MNHNS and SASEGT. Trimming shortened V by 3 bases and J by 2 bases, and 11 bases separated the two germline ends. The CDR3 totals 14 residues. DNA for the CDR3: TGTGCCAGCAGTGATCGGGGATTAACCTACGAGCAGTACTTC. Translated, it gives CASSDRGLTYEQYF.

V gene TRBV11-2 combines with J gene TRBJ2-7; D might be TRBD1 (5 bases). In germline, CDR1 is SGHAT, CDR2 FQNNGV. This CDR3 contains 16 residues. The V end was cut by 5 bases, the J end by 2 bases, with 19 bases between. In DNA, the CDR3 is TGTGCCAGCAGCCCTTCCCCGACAGCGACACCCTACGAGCAGTACTTC. Translating it yields CASSPSPTATPYEQYF. The full variable domain, in which reference TRBV11-2 and TRBJ2-7 provide the parts outside the CDR3, is EAGVAQSPRYKIIEKRQSVAFWCNPISGHATLYWYQQILGQGPKLLIQFQNNGVVDDSQLPKDRFSAERLKGVDSTLKIQPAKLEDSAVYLCASSPSPTATPYEQYFGPGTRLTVT.

Here the CDR3 reads CASSRDRGSYGYTF. The DNA of the CDR3 is TGTGCCAGCAGCCGGGACAGGGGGTCCTATGGCTACACCTTC. The J gene is TRBJ1-2, the V gene TRBV2; 11 bases are shared with TRBD1. CDR1 and CDR2 from the germline V gene are SNHLY and FYNNEI. Germline trimming cut 6 bases from V and 4 bases from J; bases unmatched to any gene: 4. The length of the CDR3 is 14 residues.

The chain carries TRBV4-3 and TRBJ2-1; 7 positions match TRBD2. The V gene's germline CDR1 is LGHNA and CDR2 YSLEER. This CDR3 contains 15 residues. J lost 4 bases, V lost 1 base, and 4 bases had no gene match. The CDR3 here is CASSQGGGGYNEQFF. DNA for the CDR3: TGCGCCAGCAGCCAAGGTGGGGGGGGGTACAATGAGCAGTTCTTC.

In the case of this clone: The sample contains more than one DNA sequence encoding this CDR3. This chain uses TRBV19 with TRBJ2-3; TRBD1 might be the D (5 bases). CDR3 length: 11 amino acids. V lost 6 bases to trimming and J lost 6 bases, with 7 bases between them. Germline V gene sequence: CDR1 LNHDA, CDR2 SQIVND (reference sequence). For the CDR3, the DNA is TGTGCCAGTAGCCCAGGGGATACGCAGTATTTT. Residues: CASSPGDTQYF.

The chain recombines TRBV19 with TRBJ2-3, with D unresolved. Between the trimmed V and J ends, which lost 3 bases and 0 bases, there was a span of 7 bases. This CDR3 region has 14 residues. Germline CDR1 is LNHDA and CDR2 is SQIVND (reference sequence). CDR3: CASSMAASTDTQYF. For the CDR3, the DNA is TGTGCCAGTAGTATGGCGGCTAGCACAGATACGCAGTATTTT.

The V gene is TRBV5-4, the J gene TRBJ2-5; 13 bases fit TRBD2. The end of the DNA fits TRBJ2-7 better, so the J call may be wrong. The CDR3 is 16 amino acids. Per the germline V gene, CDR1 is SGHNT and CDR2 is YYREEE (reference sequence). Here the CDR3 DNA reads TGTGCCAGCAGCCGGGGACTAGCGGGACTCCAAACCGAGCAGTACTTC. Its protein is CASSRGLAGLQTEQYF.

The CDR3 coding sequence is TGTGCCAGCTCACCCGGACAGGGGGCGGCCGGGGAGCTGTTTTTT. Translation gives CASSPGQGAAGELFF. The gene calls are TRBV18 and TRBJ2-2; 11 nucleotides match TRBD1. The trim removed 3 bases at V and 6 bases at J, leaving 3 bases unmatched. Germline V gene data show CDR1 as KGHSH and CDR2 as LQKENI. The CDR3 loop spans 15 amino acids.

J is TRBJ2-7 and V is TRBV5-1, with TRBD2 matching over 14 bases. V shed 2 bases, J shed 7 bases, and the junction held 5 bases outside the gene matches. The CDR3 is 15 amino acids. Germline V gene lookup returns CDR1 SGHRS and CDR2 YFSETQ. CDR3 bases: TGCGCCAGCAGCTTTTCCGGGACTAGCGGGAGAGAGCAGTACTTC. Its protein is CASSFSGTSGREQYF.

The table lists this clone with a few counts. The rearrangement joins TRBV25-1 to TRBJ2-1; no definite D call. Trimming cost V 10 bases and J 7 bases, with 11 bases left between them. This CDR3 region has 11 residues. Germline CDR1 MGHDK, CDR2 SYGVNS. This chain's CDR3 is CATSLTNEQFF. The CDR3 coding sequence is TGTGCCACATCTCTGACAAATGAGCAGTTCTTC.

The table lists this clone with a count of one. V usage is TRBV5-1 and J usage is TRBJ2-3; 11 bases map to TRBD2. The CDR3 length is 17 residues. V was clipped by 1 base and J by 2 bases; unmatched bases: 6. CDR1 is SGHRS and CDR2 is YFSETQ in the germline V gene. CDR3 DNA sequence: TGCGCCAGCAGCTTGACGGGACTAGCGGTCTCCACAGATACGCAGTATTTT. Translated, it gives CASSLTGLAVSTDTQYF. The full variable domain, rest sourced from reference TRBV5-1 and TRBJ2-3, is KAGVTQTPRYLIKTRGQQVTLSCSPISGHRSVSWYQQTPGQGLQFLFEYFSETQRNKGNFPGRFSGRQFSNSRSEMNVSTLELGDSALYLCASSLTGLAVSTDTQYFGPGTRLTVL.

The rearrangement joins TRBV29-1 to TRBJ2-7; the D gene is possibly TRBD2 (6 bases). The germline gives CDR1 SQVTM, CDR2 ANQGSEA. This CDR3 spans 11 amino acids. Between the trimmed V and J ends, which lost 4 bases and 2 bases, there was a span of 6 bases. In DNA, the CDR3 is TGCAGCGTTGGGGAGGCCTACGAGCAGTACTTC. It is translated as CSVGEAYEQYF.

This clone has more than one count but fewer than ten. The rearrangement uses TRBV7-9 and TRBJ1-1; perhaps TRBD1 as D (5 bases). Germline V gene sequence: CDR1 SEHNR, CDR2 FQNEAQ (reference sequence). Trimming cost V 9 bases and J 4 bases, with 15 bases left between them. The CDR3 totals 13 residues. The CDR3 DNA is TGTGCCAGTTCTCGGGGGTACGGCACTGAAGCTTTCTTT. Protein sequence: CASSRGYGTEAFF.

The chain is built from TRBV5-1 and TRBJ2-7; 7 nucleotides match TRBD2. Germline CDR1 SGHRS, CDR2 YFSETQ. The CDR3 consists of 17 residues. V gave up 0 bases and J gave up 4 bases; unmatched junction bases: 13. DNA of the CDR3: TGCGCCAGCAGCTTGGATCCTGGAGGCGGGAGTAGGTACGAGCAGTACTTC. It is translated as CASSLDPGGGSRYEQYF. The complete variable domain, with remaining parts taken from reference TRBV5-1 and TRBJ2-7, reads KAGVTQTPRYLIKTRGQQVTLSCSPISGHRSVSWYQQTPGQGLQFLFEYFSETQRNKGNFPGRFSGRQFSNSRSEMNVSTLELGDSALYLCASSLDPGGGSRYEQYFGPGTRLTVT.

This clone is a singleton in its sample. The genes are TRBV6-1 and TRBJ2-2; TRBD2 aligns across 15 bases. The CDR3 length is 19 residues. With V trimmed by 4 bases and J by 4 bases, 10 bases remained unmatched. From germline, CDR1 is MNHNS and CDR2 SASEGT. The CDR3 DNA follows: TGTGCCAGCAGTGTACCGGGACTAGCGGGAGGTGGTTTCACCGGGGAGCTGTTTTTT. The encoded protein is CASSVPGLAGGGFTGELFF.

The V call is TRBV5-8, the J call TRBJ1-2; TRBD1 agrees at 7 bases. Germline V gene sequence: CDR1 SGHTS, CDR2 YDEGEE. J was trimmed by 4 bases and V by 6 bases; bases with no gene match: 6. The CDR3 length is 13 residues. The CDR3 DNA sequence: TGTGCCAGCATCTTACAGGGGACCTATGGCTACACCTTC. It encodes CASILQGTYGYTF.

The V and J genes are TRBV4-3 and TRBJ1-5, with unresolved D. This CDR3 has 13 amino acids. The germline V gene encodes CDR1 LGHNA and CDR2 YSLEER. Trimming took off 4 bases at V and 3 bases at J, with 7 bases between the two ends. The CDR3 is CASSLTYNQPQHF. Here the CDR3 DNA reads TGCGCCAGCAGCCTAACCTACAATCAGCCCCAGCATTTT.